A single sample is the source of the 16 T cell receptor beta chains below, sequenced in a study of CD8+CD57+ T cells in acquired aplastic anemia. By flow cytometry, patients selected for sequencing had shown an expansion of CD8+CD57+ cells. CDR3 and TCR beta VDJ profiling relied on a genomic DNA template. TCRdb analysed the reads with MiXCR anew, one entry per CDR3 protein. The sample carries under 500,000 distinct CDR3 sequences, roughly a third recorded once. Sequenced: sorted CD4+, CD8+, or CD8+CD57+ T cells (not recorded which) from PBMCs. The receptors stem from a human donor with aplastic anemia.

This clonotype showed up just a few times. This chain joins TRBV20-1 and TRBJ1-3, with D hard to call. The V and J ends lost 3 bases and 0 bases respectively, with 9 bases between them. Per the germline V gene, CDR1 is DFQATT and CDR2 is SNEGSKA (reference sequence). This CDR3 contains 14 residues. This CDR3 is CSASVGVSGNTIYF. The CDR3 DNA follows: TGCAGTGCTAGCGTTGGGGTCTCTGGAAACACCATATATTTT.

This clonotype came up a few times. This chain uses TRBV14 with TRBJ1-3; D is unresolved. Germline loops: CDR1 SGHDN, CDR2 FVKESK. CDR3 length: 15 residues. V was trimmed by 3 bases and J by 2 bases, leaving 11 bases between them. CDR3 residues: CASSHRSLAGNTIYF. The CDR3 DNA is TGTGCCAGCAGCCATCGGAGCTTAGCTGGAAACACCATATATTTT. Full variable domain (outside the CDR3, taken from reference TRBV14 and TRBJ1-3): EAGVTQFPSHSVIEKGQTVTLRCDPISGHDNLYWYRRVMGKEIKFLLHFVKESKQDESGMPNNRFLAERTGGTYSTLKVQPAELEDSGVYFCASSHRSLAGNTIYFGEGSWLTVV.

The genes are TRBV6-1 and TRBJ1-1, with 9 positions matching TRBD1. This CDR3 region has 15 residues. Per the germline V gene, CDR1 is MNHNS and CDR2 is SASEGT. With V trimmed by 4 bases and J by 8 bases, 11 bases remained unmatched. The CDR3 coding sequence is TGTGCCAGCAGTGGAGAGACAGGGGGAGTTACGGAAGCTTTCTTT. This translates into CASSGETGGVTEAFF.

This clonotype has a count of ten or more. The genes are TRBV24-1 and TRBJ2-2; D is uncertain. Germline V gives CDR1 KGHDR, CDR2 SFDVKD. The CDR3 length is 12 residues. V lost 1 base and J lost 6, with 2 bases in between. CDR3 DNA: TGTGCCACCAGTGATTTCCCCGGGGAGCTGTTTTTT. Protein sequence: CATSDFPGELFF.

The rearrangement joins TRBV30 to TRBJ1-5; D unresolved. The germline V gene encodes CDR1 GTSNPN and CDR2 SVGIG (reference sequence). V was pared by 7 bases and J by 8 bases, with 15 bases between. The CDR3 contains 12 residues. The CDR3 spells CAYSGLGEPQHF. CDR3 nucleotide sequence: TGTGCCTATTCCGGGCTCGGCGAGCCCCAGCATTTT.

The chain joins TRBV5-4 to TRBJ1-1; TRBD1 might be the D (6 bases). The V gene's germline CDR1 is SGHNT and CDR2 YYREEE (reference sequence). Trimming left V 5 bases short and J 5 bases short, with 19 bases between. The CDR3 totals 15 residues. The CDR3 DNA sequence: TGTGCCAGCAGGTCGGGGGCAGGCTTGGGGACTGAAGCTTTCTTT. Translating gives CASRSGAGLGTEAFF.

This clonotype occurred many times. This chain links TRBV9 with TRBJ2-3; tentative D call: TRBD2 (5 bases). V dropped 0 bases and J dropped 5 bases, with 10 bases sitting between them. Germline V gene data show CDR1 as SGDLS and CDR2 as YYNGEE. This CDR3 has 14 amino acids. CDR3: CASSVDGVIDTQYF. The CDR3, as DNA: TGTGCCAGCAGCGTAGACGGGGTGATAGATACGCAGTATTTT.

This chain links TRBV19 with TRBJ1-2, with a possible D match to TRBD1 (5 bases). This CDR3 is built from 13 residues. Trimming removed 11 bases from V and 8 bases from J, with 21 bases in between. Germline lookup yields CDR1 LNHDA and CDR2 SQIVND (reference sequence). CDR3 in amino acids: CAYSVGGDVGYTF. CDR3 DNA: TGTGCCTACTCGGTGGGGGGGGACGTCGGCTACACCTTC. Full variable domain (remainder filled in from reference TRBV19 and TRBJ1-2): DGGITQSPKYLFRKEGQNVTLSCEQNLNHDAMYWYRQDPGQGLRLIYYSQIVNDFQKGDIAEGYSVSREKKESFPLTVTSAQKNPTAFYLCAYSVGGDVGYTFGSGTRLTVV.

CDR3 sequence: CASSLVWGASTDTQYF. The CDR3 DNA follows: TGTGCCAGCAGCTTAGTTTGGGGGGCTAGCACAGATACGCAGTATTTT. V gene TRBV7-6 combines with J gene TRBJ2-3, with D perhaps assigned TRBD1 or TRBD2 (6 bases each). The V end was cut by 1 base, the J end by 0 bases, with 11 bases between. The CDR3 has 16 residues. Germline CDR1 is SGHVS and CDR2 is FNYEAQ.

This clonotype was seen more than once but under ten times. This sequence joins TRBV9 and TRBJ1-2; D is ambiguous. Germline CDR1 is SGDLS and CDR2 is YYNGEE. Trimming cost V 6 bases and J 0 bases, with 18 bases left between them. The CDR3 covers 16 residues. CDR3 DNA: TGTGCCAGCACCATGGGCGCGTTAGGGTCTAACTATGGCTACACCTTC. Protein: CASTMGALGSNYGYTF.

The genes are TRBV27 and TRBJ1-3, with D unclear. CDR1 and CDR2 (germline): MNHEY, SMNVEV (reference sequence). Trimming took 8 bases from V and 0 from J, leaving 11 bases between them. The CDR3 runs to 14 residues. CDR3 nucleotides: TGTGCCAGCGGGAGGCCTGGCTCTGGAAACACCATATATTTT. It codes for CASGRPGSGNTIYF.

Turning to this clonotype: One base away lies a much larger clone, so this may be a sequencing read error. V is TRBV12-3 or TRBV12-4 and J is TRBJ1-2, with TRBD1 identical over 8 bases. V was pared by 6 bases and J by 4 bases, with 1 base of the junction left unmatched. The CDR3 consists of 12 residues. The CDR3 is CASRQGVYGYTF. The CDR3 bases are TGTGCCAGCAGACAGGGGGTCTATGGCTACACCTTC.

Note on this clonotype: An end of the junction does not agree with germline; a read error may underlie this. This chain uses TRBV24-1 with TRBJ1-3; D gene ambiguous. Germline V gene data show CDR1 as KGHDR and CDR2 as SFDVKD. CDR3 length: 13 residues. CDR3 DNA sequence: TGTGCCAGCAGTTTGTCGCAGCTTATGACCATATATTTT. It codes for CASSLSQLMTIYF.

This clonotype was seen a single time. This may stem from a read error, because a much larger clone lies one nucleotide away. The chain combines TRBV19 with TRBJ2-6; D might be TRBD1 or TRBD2, each matching 5 bases. This CDR3 is built from 16 residues. Germline CDR1 LNHDA, CDR2 SQIVND (reference sequence). In DNA, the CDR3 is TGTGCCAGTAGTATTTCATTCGCTACCGGGGCCAGCGTCCTGACTTTC. Translated, it gives CASSISFATGASVLTF.

This clonotype occurred a few times. This chain joins TRBV12-3 or TRBV12-4 and TRBJ1-1, with D unresolved. V lost 7 bases to trimming and J lost 7 bases, with 16 bases between them. The CDR3 is made up of 13 amino acids. The CDR3 protein is CASTFSPMSEAFF. The CDR3 region has the DNA TGTGCCAGCACCTTTTCCCCCATGAGTGAAGCTTTCTTT.

This clonotype turned up a few times. The rearrangement links TRBV11-2 to TRBJ1-5; 12 nucleotides align to TRBD1. Germline assignment: CDR1 SGHAT and CDR2 FQNNGV. This CDR3 spans 17 amino acids. The junction had 5 bases not matched to a gene; V was cut back by 4 bases and J by 1 base. The CDR3 loop reads CASSSGQGAKSNQPQHF. DNA of the CDR3: TGTGCCAGCAGCTCGGGACAGGGGGCGAAGAGCAATCAGCCCCAGCATTTT.